This TCR beta chain was observed in a study of post-analysis software for immune sequencing data. TCR beta libraries were prepared from cDNA with unique molecular identifiers. Each sample of about 0.9 to 11 million input T cells yielded roughly 500,000 cDNA molecules, so each molecule approximated one T cell. Via MiXCR, TCRdb re-called the PCR reads, giving one row per CDR3 protein. Altogether under 200,000 distinct CDR3 sequences are present, around 34% being singletons, with the ten largest covering approximately 30%. This clonotype has ten or more counts. What it binds is unknown. The CDR3 covers 14 residues. Per the germline V gene, CDR1 is SGHTA and CDR2 is FQGTGA. The V segment lost 5 bases and the J segment 8 bases; nucleotides outside the gene matches: 9. Notes on the study in general: Multiple sclerosis patients showed significantly lower normalized Chao1 diversity than controls did. Co-batched samples clustered tightly together by F measure. Controls showed lower frequencies than patients for several TRBV segments, and TRBV5-6, TRBV5-1 and TRBV20-1 were among these.

The source is a girl aged 10 to 17 with multiple sclerosis. The rearrangement uses TRBV7-3 and TRBJ2-1; TRBD2 matches at 7 bases. Sample: blood, taken after autologous hematopoietic stem cell transplantation. DNA for the CDR3: TGTGCCAGCAGCCTAGGACTAGTAGGCGATGAGCAGTTCTTC. It encodes CASSLGLVGDEQFF.